This TCR beta chain was profiled in a study of vaccination effects on CD4 cells after COVID-19. About the research overall: A median of 72 days separated the second dose and sampling. Overall study results and limits: Early timepoints after infection were absent, and convalescent patients were few in the study.

Libraries were prepared by immunoSEQ multiplex PCR; TCRdb keeps only in-frame clonotypes and omits some of them. Here the sample spans about 28,000 clones, less than 85% being singletons. Before sequencing, viral peptide pools were used by the ViraFEST assay to expand antigen-specific CD4+ T cells. The culture ran for about 10 days, and then CD4+ T cells were isolated. Participants were vaccinated with two doses of either the BNT162b2 or mRNA-1273 vaccine. The vaccine recipients had no prior SARS-CoV-2 infection, with negative nucleocapsid antibodies. Wells containing 1.5 million to 2.5 million PBMC each were cultured with about 9.4 IU/ml IL-2 and 8 to 10 ug/ml peptides. Germline V gene lookup returns CDR1 SQVTM and CDR2 ANQGSEA. Trimming removed 0 bases at V and 12 bases at J, with 15 bases between. This CDR3 is 12 amino acids long. Concerning this clone: What it binds is not known.

The chain employs TRBV29-1 and TRBJ2-7; D perhaps matches TRBD2 (5 bases). This sequence was found in a human donor who received a COVID-19 vaccine. Sequenced here: CD4+ T cells from PBMCs cultured with HCoV-NL63 spike peptides, sampled after COVID-19 vaccination. The CDR3 protein is CSVEDQGWRVYF. CDR3 nucleotide sequence: TGCAGCGTTGAAGATCAAGGGTGGCGGGTGTACTTC.